This T cell receptor (beta chain) originates from a study of T cell responses to AZD1222 COVID-19 vaccine. A note on this clone: Its specificity is not known. A junction boundary mismatches the germline segment, possibly from a read error.

The CDR3 has 11 amino acids. Germline V gives CDR1 SGHRS, CDR2 YFSETQ. Study-wide findings and caveats: Along spike, vaccine-associated CD4 TCRs were found throughout, with dominance at 160-218 and 743-854. An increase in Spike-specific TCR breadth and depth was observed after two AZD1222 doses. Unmutated regions of variants are reportedly targeted by nearly half of spike-specific TCRs. A mostly white British donor set with more females was recruited, and clonal diversity was possibly underestimated.

Sequencing used immunoSEQ multiplex PCR; TCRdb keeps in-frame clones, though not all of them. The data contain around 220,000 clones, about 95% of them singletons. The TCR was taken from an adult who received the MenACWY meningococcal vaccine as a control. V is TRBV5-1 and J is TRBJ2-7; no firm D call. This sample comprised peripheral blood, obtained 28 days after the second dose of the MenACWY control vaccine. The CDR3 region has the DNA TGCGCCAGCAGCTTGGGCGTCGACATTGACTTC. Translated, it gives CASSLGVDIDF.